Listed below are T cell receptor beta chains from one sample, sequenced in a study of blood T cell repertoires in COVID-19. The repertoire was sequenced with immunoSEQ multiplex PCR; TCRdb's copy has only in-frame clones and lacks some. The sample holds 200,000 to 250,000 clones, around 91% seen once. Sequenced input: PBMCs or T cells enriched from blood (not recorded which). All receptors come from a man in his thirties or forties who had been exposed to COVID-19. Each CDR3 is given with its conserved first and last residue. The D gene is left open where the match is weak. The size entry is marked missing in some rows and otherwise reads once, few, many or a size class.

V	J	D	size	length	CDR3	DNA
TRBV18	TRBJ1-1	-	-	15	CASSEPTGKGTEAFF	TGTGCCAGCTCAGAACCGACGGGAAAGGGAACTGAAGCTTTCTTT
TRBV12-3/TRBV12-4	TRBJ1-1	-	few	13	CASSPSGNTEAFF	TGTGCCAGCAGCCCCAGCGGGAACACTGAAGCTTTCTTT
TRBV6-2/TRBV6-3	TRBJ2-7	TRBD2	-	15	CASSYSRSGGDEQYF	TGTGCCAGCAGTTACTCCCGTAGCGGGGGGGACGAGCAGTACTTC
TRBV7-2	TRBJ2-7	-	-	13	CASSFQGLNEQYF	TGTGCCAGCAGCTTTCAGGGGCTGAACGAGCAGTACTTC
TRBV24-1	TRBJ2-5	-	-	15	CATSMGIGGQETQYF	TGTGCCACCAGTATGGGTATAGGGGGTCAAGAGACCCAGTACTTC
TRBV27	TRBJ1-5	TRBD1	once	14	CASSLDRGNQPQHF	TGTGCCAGCAGTTTAGACAGGGGGAATCAGCCCCAGCATTTT
TRBV7-8	TRBJ1-5	TRBD1	-	13	CASSAGQYQPQHF	TGTGCCAGCAGCGCGGGACAGTATCAGCCCCAGCATTTT
TRBV6-1	TRBJ1-3	-	-	17	CASSAGRTDYSGNTIYF	TGTGCCAGCAGTGCTGGTAGGACAGACTACTCTGGAAACACCATATATTTT
TRBV14	TRBJ1-5	TRBD1	-	17	CASSHPSDRTCNQPQHF	TGTGCCAGCAGCCATCCTTCGGACAGGACCTGTAATCAGCCCCAGCATTTT
TRBV19	TRBJ1-2	TRBD1	-	15	CASSEDRGRNYGYTF	TGTGCCAGTTCCGAGGACAGGGGGCGCAACTATGGCTACACCTTC
TRBV29-1	TRBJ2-7	-	-	13	CSVKDTDHYEQYF	TGCAGCGTAAAGGACACTGACCACTACGAGCAGTACTTC
TRBV5-1	TRBJ2-5	TRBD2	once	15	CASSFSGGAEETQYF	TGCGCCAGCAGCTTTTCCGGGGGGGCCGAGGAGACCCAGTACTTC
TRBV9	TRBJ2-1	TRBD2	-	15	CASSVGRGVISEQFF	TGTGCCAGCAGCGTAGGCCGGGGGGTTATAAGTGAGCAGTTCTTC
TRBV5-1	TRBJ2-2	TRBD2	once	16	CASSLAGTSVTGELFF	TGCGCCAGCAGCTTGGCCGGGACTAGCGTCACCGGGGAGCTGTTTTTT
TRBV30	TRBJ2-2	-	few	16	CAWSVESAGDTGELFF	TGTGCCTGGAGTGTAGAGTCGGCAGGGGACACCGGGGAGCTGTTTTTT
TRBV7-9	TRBJ1-1	-	-	15	CALTQGEGMNTEAFF	TGTGCCTTAACACAAGGGGAGGGAATGAACACTGAAGCTTTCTTT
TRBV15	TRBJ1-3	-	-	16	CATSRDVRRPGNTIYF	TGTGCCACCAGCAGAGATGTGCGCCGCCCTGGAAACACCATATATTTT
TRBV10-1	TRBJ2-5	-	-	15	CASSEFQDLKETQYF	TGCGCCAGCAGTGAGTTTCAGGATCTGAAGGAGACCCAGTACTTC
TRBV2	TRBJ1-2	-	-	15	CASSEVTRGHYGYTF	TGTGCCAGCAGTGAAGTTACCAGGGGCCACTATGGCTACACCTTC
TRBV29-1	TRBJ1-1	TRBD1	-	14	CSVDKTGVSTEAFF	TGCAGCGTTGACAAGACAGGGGTGAGTACTGAAGCTTTCTTT
TRBV6-2/TRBV6-3	TRBJ1-5	TRBD1	-	19	CASSYPTEQGGGELQPQHF	TGTGCCAGCAGTTATCCAACGGAACAGGGGGGTGGCGAGTTACAGCCCCAGCATTTT
TRBV3-1/TRBV3-2	TRBJ2-7	-	-	11	CASSYLEEQYF	TGTGCCAGCAGTTACCTTGAGGAGCAGTACTTC